The clone carrying this TCR beta chain was counted at least ten times. Time point specified: pre-sensitization, week 0. Treatment meaning: therapeutic diphenylcyclopropenone sensitization with weekly scalp DPC. This sample is drawn from a study of human T cells and chemical hapten exposure. For the library, individual cDNA molecules each received unique molecular identifiers. One entry per CDR3 protein, called by TCRdb with MiXCR from the RACE reads. The sample holds tens of thousands of distinct CDR3 sequences, over 10% seen once. The CDR3 extends over 15 amino acids. V trimming: 4 bases; J trimming: 3 bases; junction bases outside the gene matches: 3. Germline CDR1 ENHRY, CDR2 SYGVKD.

The starting material was whole blood, obtained in connection with sensitization to the hapten diphenylcyclopropenone (DPC). J is TRBJ2-1 and V is TRBV10-3; 10 nucleotides align to TRBD2. The sequence came from a woman aged 25 to 39 with alopecia areata. Some clones in this sample may be carry-over from other donors' samples. CDR3 sequence: CAISATSGNYNEQFF. DNA for the CDR3: TGTGCCATCAGTGCCACTAGCGGGAACTACAATGAGCAGTTCTTC.